The 2 T cell receptor beta chains given below trace back to one sample, sequenced in a study of blood T cell repertoires in COVID-19. This table comes from immunoSEQ multiplex PCR, and its TCRdb copy is limited to in-frame clones, with some not included. The sample has about 80,000 clones; around 77% are singletons. What was sequenced was peripheral blood. These receptors originate from a man between 65 and 85 years old with active or convalescent COVID-19.

This clone was recorded once. V and J are TRBV30 and TRBJ2-5; TRBD2 aligns across 8 bases. J gave up 4 bases and V 2 bases, and 0 bases lay outside the gene matches. The CDR3 has 12 amino acids. Germline CDR1 reads GTSNPN; CDR2 reads SVGIG (reference sequence). The CDR3 bases are TGTGCCTGGAGTCTAGCGGGAGAGACCCAGTACTTC. Its protein product is CAWSLAGETQYF. Filled out from reference TRBV30 and TRBJ2-5, the complete variable domain reads SQTIHQWPATLVQPVGSPLSLECTVEGTSNPNLYWYRQAAGRGLQLLFYSVGIGQISSEVPQNLSASRPQDRQFILSSKKLLLSDSGFYLCAWSLAGETQYFGPGTRLLVL.

V usage is TRBV6-5 and J usage is TRBJ2-2; TRBD2 agrees at 9 bases. Germline assignment: CDR1 MNHEY and CDR2 SVGAGI. This CDR3 has 15 residues. The trim removed 3 bases at V and 6 bases at J, leaving 5 bases unmatched. CDR3 in DNA: TGTGCCAGCAGTTATGGGCTAGCGGGGTCCGGGGAGCTGTTTTTT. Its protein is CASSYGLAGSGELFF.